What follows describes a single T cell receptor beta chain. CDR3 size: 14 residues. Germline V gene lookup returns CDR1 MNHNY and CDR2 SVGAGI (reference sequence). V lost 7 bases to trimming and J lost 2 bases; unmatched junction nucleotides: 6. The entry originates in a study of blood T cell repertoires in COVID-19. Across the study: Samples representing acute and convalescent COVID-19 were sourced from the United States, Italy and Spain. In each case, the material was cDNA or gDNA derived from T cells, B-cell-depleted T cells, or PBMCs.

Original analysis: Reference gene primer amplification in the assay estimated nucleated cell counts. The data were produced by immunoSEQ multiplex PCR, yet TCRdb's version contains in-frame clones alone and is incomplete. V and J calls and clone size follow that table, whereas D and trimming were derived from the DNA. The sample records roughly 99,000 clones, approximately 90% being singletons. The sequenced sample consisted of peripheral blood. The sequence was obtained from a man aged 50 to 60 with active or convalescent COVID-19. The chain combines TRBV6-6 with TRBJ2-3; TRBD1 matches at 7 bases. This CDR3 is CASTQDRNTDTQYF. CDR3 bases: TGTGCCAGCACTCAGGACAGGAACACAGATACGCAGTATTTT.